Described below is a single TCR beta chain sequence and its context. The sample belongs to a study of blood T cell repertoires in COVID-19. Study summary: Some COVID-19 samples were acute and others convalescent; all came from the United States, Italy and Spain.

The assay was immunoSEQ multiplex PCR, and TCRdb's table has in-frame clones only and misses some. The sample comprises about 110,000 clones, roughly 85% of which are singletons, and more than 5% rests with the top ten. Trimming removed 2 bases from V and 7 bases from J; junction bases left unmatched: 2. This CDR3 is 15 amino acids long. Germline V gives CDR1 KGHSH, CDR2 LQKENI. The chain recombines TRBV18 with TRBJ1-6, with TRBD1 identical over 10 bases. The sequenced sample consisted of peripheral blood. The receptor comes from a woman aged 55-70 years with COVID-19, enrolled during active disease. CDR3 DNA sequence: TGTGCCAGCTCACCAGAGACAGGGGGCAATTCACCCCTCCACTTT. It specifies CASSPETGGNSPLHF.